The rows below give T cell receptor beta chains drawn from one sample of a study of T cells in Graves' hyperthyroidism and ophthalmopathy. TCRdb fed the multiplex PCR reads into MiXCR, producing one record per CDR3 protein. The data show roughly 750,000 distinct CDR3 sequences, about 15% seen once. The material sequenced was blood. All receptors derive from a man aged 18-30 years with Graves' hyperthyroidism. CDR3s include the opening cysteine and the closing phenylalanine or tryptophan.

CDR3: CASTQGRYYGYTF
V: TRBV28
J: TRBJ1-2

CDR3: CASSHRTSGSLYNEQFF
V: TRBV6-1
J: TRBJ2-1

CDR3: CASSIATASYNEQFF
V: TRBV19
J: TRBJ2-1

CDR3: CASSENRGQYEQYF
V: TRBV25-1
J: TRBJ2-7

CDR3: CASSWPGDTQYF
V: TRBV12-3/TRBV12-4
J: TRBJ2-3

CDR3: CASSLLGGVTTYGYTF
V: TRBV28
J: TRBJ1-2

CDR3: CASLGAGRYEQYF
V: TRBV6-1
J: TRBJ2-7

CDR3: CASTHLVQGSSYNEQFF
V: TRBV9
J: TRBJ2-1

CDR3: CASSLVNSGSGRSNEQYF
V: TRBV11-2
J: TRBJ2-7

CDR3: CASGRRDRNTEAFF
V: TRBV19
J: TRBJ1-1

CDR3: CASSLLQDNEQFF
V: TRBV5-1
J: TRBJ2-1

CDR3: CASSQEGQGNNQPQHF
V: TRBV4-1
J: TRBJ1-5

CDR3: CATSDFGAGETYNEQFF
V: TRBV24-1
J: TRBJ2-1

CDR3: CASSHRDNSNQPQHF
V: TRBV7-8
J: TRBJ1-5

CDR3: CASSRGDRLAGDEQFF
V: TRBV5-1
J: TRBJ2-1

CDR3: CSVGIESPEAFF
V: TRBV29-1
J: TRBJ1-1

CDR3: CASSPGGGPYNEQFF
V: TRBV18
J: TRBJ2-1

CDR3: CAISALAGGSYEQYF
V: TRBV10-3
J: TRBJ2-7

CDR3: CASSSTGGLRDTKYF
V: TRBV28
J: TRBJ2-3

CDR3: CASSPREREVDEQFF
V: TRBV7-2
J: TRBJ2-1

CDR3: CASSLGQGPGNTIYF
V: TRBV4-1
J: TRBJ1-3

CDR3: CASSSDGGTVKNIQYF
V: TRBV12-3/TRBV12-4
J: TRBJ2-4

CDR3: CASSLLGSSYNSPLHF
V: TRBV11-2
J: TRBJ1-6

CDR3: CASSLGTGSGYTF
V: TRBV28
J: TRBJ1-2

CDR3: CASSYPARGESNQPQHF
V: TRBV6-2/TRBV6-3
J: TRBJ1-5

CDR3: CSAIEDRGETEAFF
V: TRBV20-1
J: TRBJ1-1

CDR3: CASSFVAGLYEQYF
V: TRBV28
J: TRBJ2-7

CDR3: CASSVLYNEQFF
V: TRBV6-1
J: TRBJ2-1

CDR3: CSARGASGRVDTQYF
V: TRBV20-1
J: TRBJ2-3

CDR3: CAIKRASGAYEQYF
V: TRBV10-3
J: TRBJ2-7

CDR3: CASRGAGGVYEQYF
V: TRBV28
J: TRBJ2-7

CDR3: CASLKRGTFEAFF
V: TRBV6-1
J: TRBJ1-1

CDR3: CASSGQGYAEAFF
V: TRBV9
J: TRBJ1-1